This T cell receptor beta chain was identified in a study of blood T cell repertoires in COVID-19. Profiled with immunoSEQ multiplex PCR; TCRdb holds only in-frame clones, not every one. The sample yields approximately 220,000 clones, roughly 85% seen once. The V gene's germline CDR1 is SGHTA and CDR2 FQGNSA. Trimming at V came to 1 base and at J to 5 bases, leaving 5 bases not matched to a gene. The CDR3 is made up of 15 amino acids. The origin of this receptor is a woman between 40 and 50 years old who had been exposed to COVID-19. The sequenced sample was PBMCs or T cells enriched from blood (not recorded which). The chain carries TRBV7-2 and TRBJ2-1, with 7 bases lining up with TRBD1. The CDR3 region is CASSLGGGGDNEQFF. In DNA form, the CDR3 reads TGTGCCAGCAGCTTAGGAGGGGGCGGAGACAATGAGCAGTTCTTC.